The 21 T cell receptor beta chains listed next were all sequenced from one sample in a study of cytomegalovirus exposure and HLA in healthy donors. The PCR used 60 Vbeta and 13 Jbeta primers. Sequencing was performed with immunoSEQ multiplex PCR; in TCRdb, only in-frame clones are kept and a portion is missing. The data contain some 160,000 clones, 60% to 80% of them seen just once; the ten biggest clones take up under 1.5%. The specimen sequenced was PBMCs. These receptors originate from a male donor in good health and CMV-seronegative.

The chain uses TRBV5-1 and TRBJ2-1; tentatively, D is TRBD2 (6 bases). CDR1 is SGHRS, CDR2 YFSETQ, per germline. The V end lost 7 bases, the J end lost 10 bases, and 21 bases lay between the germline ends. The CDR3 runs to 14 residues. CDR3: CASQLGTRRGEQFF. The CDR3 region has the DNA TGCGCCAGCCAGCTAGGGACGCGCCGGGGGGAGCAGTTCTTC.

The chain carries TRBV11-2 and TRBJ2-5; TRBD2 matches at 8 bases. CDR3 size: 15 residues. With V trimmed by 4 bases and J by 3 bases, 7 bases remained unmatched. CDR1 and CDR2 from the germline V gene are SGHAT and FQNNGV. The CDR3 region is CASSSGLGREETQYF. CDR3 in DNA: TGTGCCAGCAGCTCGGGACTAGGGAGGGAAGAGACCCAGTACTTC.

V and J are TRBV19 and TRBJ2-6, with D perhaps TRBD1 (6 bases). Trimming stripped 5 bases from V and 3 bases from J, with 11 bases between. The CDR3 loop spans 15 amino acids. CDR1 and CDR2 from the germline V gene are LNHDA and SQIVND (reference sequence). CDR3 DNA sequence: TGTGCCAGTAGTCTCCACAGGGTTGGGGCCAACGTCCTGACTTTC. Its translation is CASSLHRVGANVLTF. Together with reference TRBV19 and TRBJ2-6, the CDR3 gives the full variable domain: DGGITQSPKYLFRKEGQNVTLSCEQNLNHDAMYWYRQDPGQGLRLIYYSQIVNDFQKGDIAEGYSVSREKKESFPLTVTSAQKNPTAFYLCASSLHRVGANVLTFGAGSRLTVL.

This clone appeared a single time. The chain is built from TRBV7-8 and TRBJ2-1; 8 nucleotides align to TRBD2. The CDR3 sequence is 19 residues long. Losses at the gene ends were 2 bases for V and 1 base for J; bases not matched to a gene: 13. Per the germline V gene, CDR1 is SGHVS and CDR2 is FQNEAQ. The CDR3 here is CASSLPAGGSGGSYNEQFF. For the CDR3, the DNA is TGTGCCAGCAGCTTACCTGCTGGCGGGAGCGGGGGATCCTACAATGAGCAGTTCTTC.

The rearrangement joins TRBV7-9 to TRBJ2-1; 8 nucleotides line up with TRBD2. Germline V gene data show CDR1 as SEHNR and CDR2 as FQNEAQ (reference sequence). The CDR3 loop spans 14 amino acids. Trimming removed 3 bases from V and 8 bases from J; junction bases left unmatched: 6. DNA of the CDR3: TGTGCCAGCAGCTTCGAGCGGGAGTCGTATGAGCAGTTCTTC. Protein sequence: CASSFERESYEQFF.

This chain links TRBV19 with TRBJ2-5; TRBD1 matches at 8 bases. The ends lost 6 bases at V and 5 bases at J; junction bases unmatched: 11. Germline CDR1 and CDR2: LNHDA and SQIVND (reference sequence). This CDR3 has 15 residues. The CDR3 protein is CASRKGPGGAETQYF. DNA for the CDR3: TGTGCCAGTAGGAAAGGGCCAGGGGGCGCCGAGACCCAGTACTTC. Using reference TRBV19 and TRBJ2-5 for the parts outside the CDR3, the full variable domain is DGGITQSPKYLFRKEGQNVTLSCEQNLNHDAMYWYRQDPGQGLRLIYYSQIVNDFQKGDIAEGYSVSREKKESFPLTVTSAQKNPTAFYLCASRKGPGGAETQYFGPGTRLLVL.

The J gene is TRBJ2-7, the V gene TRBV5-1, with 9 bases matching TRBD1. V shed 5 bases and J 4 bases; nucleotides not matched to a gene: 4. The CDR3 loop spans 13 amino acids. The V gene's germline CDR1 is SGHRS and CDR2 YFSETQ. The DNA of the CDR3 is TGCGCCAGCAGAGATGACAGGGGGTACGAGCAGTACTTC. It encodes CASRDDRGYEQYF.

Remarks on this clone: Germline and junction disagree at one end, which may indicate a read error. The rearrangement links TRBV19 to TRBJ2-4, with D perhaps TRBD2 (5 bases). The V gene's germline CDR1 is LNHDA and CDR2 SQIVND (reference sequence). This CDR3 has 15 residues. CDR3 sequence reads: CASSLGGLTKNSQYF. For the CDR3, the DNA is TGTGCCAGTAGTTTGGGCGGGTTGACCAAAAACAGTCAGTACTTC.

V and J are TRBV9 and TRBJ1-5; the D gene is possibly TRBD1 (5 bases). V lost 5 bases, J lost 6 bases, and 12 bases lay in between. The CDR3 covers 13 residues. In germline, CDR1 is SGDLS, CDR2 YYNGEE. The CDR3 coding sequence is TGTGCCAGCAGTGCTTCGGGGGGTCAGCCCCAGCATTTT. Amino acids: CASSASGGQPQHF.

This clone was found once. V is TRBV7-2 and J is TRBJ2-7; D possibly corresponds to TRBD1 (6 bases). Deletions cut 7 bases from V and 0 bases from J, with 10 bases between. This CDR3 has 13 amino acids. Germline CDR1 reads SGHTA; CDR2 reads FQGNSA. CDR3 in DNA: TGTGCCAGCAAGGGACAAAACTCCTACGAGCAGTACTTC. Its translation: CASKGQNSYEQYF.

CDR3 nucleotide sequence: TGTGCCAGCAGTTACACAGGCCTCAATCAGCCCCAGCATTTT. This encodes CASSYTGLNQPQHF. The V and J genes are TRBV6-5 and TRBJ1-5; TRBD1 is a possible D gene (5 bases). Germline CDR1 is MNHEY and CDR2 is SVGAGI. This CDR3 has 14 amino acids. V was cut by 2 bases and J by 3 bases, with 8 bases left in between.

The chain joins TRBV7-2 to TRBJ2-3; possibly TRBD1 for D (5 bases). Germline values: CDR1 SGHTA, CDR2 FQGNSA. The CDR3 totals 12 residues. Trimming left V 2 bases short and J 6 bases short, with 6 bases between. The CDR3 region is CASSLQGDTQYF. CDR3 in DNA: TGTGCCAGCAGCTTACAGGGCGATACGCAGTATTTT.

This CDR3 reads CASSWSGGTEAFF. The CDR3, as DNA: TGTGCCAGCAGCTGGTCAGGGGGCACTGAAGCTTTCTTT. The V gene is TRBV11-2, the J gene TRBJ1-1; TRBD1 matches 7 bases. CDR1 and CDR2 (germline): SGHAT, FQNNGV. The CDR3 runs 13 residues. The junction had 3 bases not matched to a gene; V was cut back by 4 bases and J by 4 bases.

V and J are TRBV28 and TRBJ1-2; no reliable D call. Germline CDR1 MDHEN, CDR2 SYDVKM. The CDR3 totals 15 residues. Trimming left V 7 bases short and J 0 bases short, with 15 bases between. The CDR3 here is CASTNRGLANYGYTF. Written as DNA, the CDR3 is TGTGCCAGCACGAACCGCGGATTAGCTAACTATGGCTACACCTTC.

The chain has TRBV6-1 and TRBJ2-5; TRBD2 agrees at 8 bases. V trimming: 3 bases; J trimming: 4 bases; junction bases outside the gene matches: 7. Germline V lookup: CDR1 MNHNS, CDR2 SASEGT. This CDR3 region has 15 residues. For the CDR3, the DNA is TGTGCCAGCAGTGATATCGCGGGGGGCCGAGAGACCCAGTACTTC. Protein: CASSDIAGGRETQYF.

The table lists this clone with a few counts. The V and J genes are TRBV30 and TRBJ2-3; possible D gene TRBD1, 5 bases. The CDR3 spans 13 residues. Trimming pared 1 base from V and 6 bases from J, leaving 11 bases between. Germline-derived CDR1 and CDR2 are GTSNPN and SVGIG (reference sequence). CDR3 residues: CAWSEAGWDTQYF. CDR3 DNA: TGTGCCTGGAGTGAAGCAGGGTGGGATACGCAGTATTTT.

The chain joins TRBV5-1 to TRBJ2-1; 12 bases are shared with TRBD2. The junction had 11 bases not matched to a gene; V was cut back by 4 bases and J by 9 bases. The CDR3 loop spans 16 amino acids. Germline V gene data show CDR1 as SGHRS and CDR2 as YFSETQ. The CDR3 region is CASSLTLAGGPGEQFF. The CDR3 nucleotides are TGCGCCAGCAGCCTTACTCTAGCGGGAGGGCCGGGTGAGCAGTTCTTC.

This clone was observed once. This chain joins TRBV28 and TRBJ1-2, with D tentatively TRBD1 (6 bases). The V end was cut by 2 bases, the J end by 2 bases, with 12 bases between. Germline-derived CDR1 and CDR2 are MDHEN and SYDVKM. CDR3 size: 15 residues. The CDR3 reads CASSLGQGKNYGYTF. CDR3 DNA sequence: TGTGCCAGCAGTTTAGGGCAGGGGAAGAACTATGGCTACACCTTC.

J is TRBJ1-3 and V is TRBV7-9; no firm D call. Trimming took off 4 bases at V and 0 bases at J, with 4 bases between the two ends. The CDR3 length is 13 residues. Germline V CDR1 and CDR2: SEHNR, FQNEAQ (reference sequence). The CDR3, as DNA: TGTGCCAGCAGCTCTTCCTCTGGAAACACCATATATTTT. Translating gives CASSSSSGNTIYF.

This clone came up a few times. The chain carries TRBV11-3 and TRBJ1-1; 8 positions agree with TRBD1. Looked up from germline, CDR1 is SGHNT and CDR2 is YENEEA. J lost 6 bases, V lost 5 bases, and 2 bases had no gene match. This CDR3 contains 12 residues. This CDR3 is CASSKGQAEAFF. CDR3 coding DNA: TGTGCCAGCAGCAAGGGACAGGCTGAAGCTTTCTTT. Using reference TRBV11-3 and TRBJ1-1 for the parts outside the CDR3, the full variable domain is EAGVVQSPRYKIIEKKQPVAFWCNPISGHNTLYWYLQNLGQGPELLIRYENEEAVDDSQLPKDRFSAERLKGVDSTLKIQPAELGDSAVYLCASSKGQAEAFFGQGTRLTVV.

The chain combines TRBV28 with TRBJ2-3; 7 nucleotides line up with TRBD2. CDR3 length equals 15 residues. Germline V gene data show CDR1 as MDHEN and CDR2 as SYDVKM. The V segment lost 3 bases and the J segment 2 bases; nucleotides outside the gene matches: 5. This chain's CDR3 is CASSFSSGTTDTQYF. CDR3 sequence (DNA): TGTGCCAGCAGTTTTTCCAGCGGGACCACAGATACGCAGTATTTT. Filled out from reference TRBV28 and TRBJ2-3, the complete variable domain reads DVKVTQSSRYLVKRTGEKVFLECVQDMDHENMFWYRQDPGLGLRLIYFSYDVKMKEKGDIPEGYSVSREKKERFSLILESASTNQTSMYLCASSFSSGTTDTQYFGPGTRLTVL.